The 22 T cell receptor beta chains given below trace back to one sample, sequenced in a study of lymphopenia after photon versus proton radiotherapy. Sequencing was performed with immunoSEQ multiplex PCR; in TCRdb, only in-frame clones are kept and a portion is missing. There are 25,000 to 35,000 clones in the sample; 75% to 90% occur only once, and around 6.5% lies in the top ten. The material was peripheral blood, obtained from a patient treated with photon-based radiotherapy. The source of these receptors is a woman between 45 and 65 years old with pancreatic cancer.

This clone is a singleton in its sample. The CDR3 loop reads CASSQGGASGANVLTF. The CDR3 nucleotides read TGCGCCAGCAGCCAAGGCGGGGCCTCTGGGGCCAACGTCCTGACTTTC. The genes are TRBV4-3 and TRBJ2-6, with D maybe TRBD2 (6 bases). V dropped 1 base and J dropped 0 bases, with 7 bases sitting between them. The V gene's germline CDR1 is LGHNA and CDR2 YSLEER. The CDR3 extends over 16 amino acids.

The rearrangement uses TRBV28 and TRBJ1-2; TRBD1 is a possible D gene (5 bases). Per germline, CDR1 MDHEN and CDR2 SYDVKM. Trimming removed 2 bases from V and 8 bases from J, with 9 bases in between. The CDR3 consists of 12 residues. CDR3 nucleotide sequence: TGTGCCAGCAGTTTACCGGGGACCGGCTACACCTTC. This sequence encodes CASSLPGTGYTF.

The V call is TRBV10-2, the J call TRBJ2-7, with 8 bases lining up with TRBD2. Germline V CDR1 and CDR2: WSHSY, SAAADI. V trimming: 8 bases; J trimming: 2 bases; junction bases outside the gene matches: 8. CDR3 length: 14 amino acids. DNA of the CDR3: TGCGCCAGCGGAATAGCGGGATCTACCTACGAGCAGTACTTC. This encodes CASGIAGSTYEQYF.

The table lists this clone with a count of one. The chain carries TRBV29-1 and TRBJ1-3; D might be TRBD1 (5 bases). The germline V gene encodes CDR1 SQVTM and CDR2 ANQGSEA. V gave up 4 bases and J gave up 2 bases, with 9 bases separating them. The CDR3 totals 13 residues. The CDR3 sequence is CSVAKGPGNTIYF. The CDR3 bases are TGCAGCGTTGCCAAGGGACCTGGAAACACCATATATTTT.

About this clone: At one boundary the junction diverges from the germline segment, which might be a read error. The chain employs TRBV9 and TRBJ1-1; maybe TRBD1 (5 bases). This CDR3 has 14 amino acids. The germline V gene has CDR1 SGDLS and CDR2 YYNGEE. CDR3: CASSVDMANAEAFF. For the CDR3, the DNA is TGTGCCAGCAGCGTGGACATGGCGAACGCTGAAGCTTTCTTT. Looking up the rest from reference TRBV9 and TRBJ1-1 gives the full variable domain: DSGVTQTPKHLITATGQRVTLRCSPRSGDLSVYWYQQSLDQGLQFLIQYYNGEERAKGNILERFSAQQFPDLHSELNLSSLELGDSALYFCASSVDMANAEAFFGQGTRLTVV.

The rearrangement links TRBV5-4 to TRBJ2-2, with D possibly being TRBD1 (7 bases). This CDR3 has 14 amino acids. Germline values: CDR1 SGHNT, CDR2 YYREEE (reference sequence). The V gene lost 3 bases and the J gene lost 5 bases, with 11 bases spanning the gap. CDR3 in DNA: TGTGCCAGCAGCTCGACAGGGACTACCGGGGAGCTGTTTTTT. It specifies CASSSTGTTGELFF.

The chain combines TRBV5-6 with TRBJ2-7; a weak D match, TRBD2 (6 bases). The V end lost 2 bases, the J end lost 2 bases, and 17 bases lay between the germline ends. The CDR3 sequence is 16 residues long. Germline assignment: CDR1 SGHDT and CDR2 YYEEEE. CDR3 region: CASSFGLSLGAYEQYF. For the CDR3, the DNA is TGTGCCAGCAGCTTCGGACTATCTCTTGGGGCCTACGAGCAGTACTTC. Variable domain in full (rest from reference TRBV5-6 and TRBJ2-7): DAGVTQSPTHLIKTRGQQVTLRCSPKSGHDTVSWYQQALGQGPQFIFQYYEEEERQRGNFPDRFSGHQFPNYSSELNVNALLLGDSALYLCASSFGLSLGAYEQYFGPGTRLTVT.

CDR3 sequence: CASSIRDGDEAFF. CDR3 bases: TGTGCCAGTAGTATCCGGGACGGCGATGAAGCTTTCTTT. The rearrangement joins TRBV19 to TRBJ1-1, with a possible D match to TRBD1 (5 bases). CDR3 length: 13 residues. Germline V gene lookup returns CDR1 LNHDA and CDR2 SQIVND (reference sequence). Between the trimmed V and J ends, which lost 3 bases and 7 bases, there was a span of 12 bases.

The rearrangement links TRBV25-1 to TRBJ2-5, with D unresolved. The germline V and J ends were trimmed by 3 bases and 3 bases, with 8 bases remaining between them. Germline-derived CDR1 and CDR2 are MGHDK and SYGVNS. The CDR3 extends over 13 amino acids. The CDR3 loop reads CASSDWAEETQYF. The CDR3 DNA reads as TGTGCCAGCAGTGATTGGGCGGAAGAGACCCAGTACTTC.

The V call is TRBV7-6, the J call TRBJ2-2; D gene uncertain. V dropped 1 base and J dropped 2 bases, with 11 bases sitting between them. This CDR3 contains 16 residues. Germline CDR1 and CDR2: SGHVS and FNYEAQ. The CDR3 DNA sequence: TGTGCCAGCAGCTTAGGCTCAGTCGGAAACACCGGGGAGCTGTTTTTT. Its protein is CASSLGSVGNTGELFF.

The count of this clone is one. The V call is TRBV5-1, the J call TRBJ2-1; 7 nucleotides line up with TRBD2. CDR1 and CDR2 from the germline V gene are SGHRS and YFSETQ. The CDR3 runs to 14 residues. V gave up 7 bases and J gave up 0 bases; unmatched junction bases: 4. The CDR3 reads CASGGVGSYNEQFF. The DNA of the CDR3 is TGCGCCAGCGGGGGGGTCGGCTCCTACAATGAGCAGTTCTTC.

This chain links TRBV18 with TRBJ1-3, with D unclear. V gave up 3 bases and J gave up 0 bases, with 9 bases separating them. The length of the CDR3 is 15 residues. The germline V gene has CDR1 KGHSH and CDR2 LQKENI. CDR3 loop: CASSPSGLSGNTIYF. The CDR3 DNA follows: TGTGCCAGCTCACCCTCGGGCCTCTCTGGAAACACCATATATTTT.

The chain combines TRBV7-6 with TRBJ2-1; TRBD2 agrees at 10 bases. V lost 2 bases and J lost 4; bases outside the gene matches: 11. The germline CDR1 and CDR2 sequences are SGHVS and FNYEAQ. The CDR3 is 18 amino acids. CDR3 bases: TGTGCCAGCAGCTTAAAGACTAGCGGGTCTAGAACTTACAATGAGCAGTTCTTC. This gives the protein CASSLKTSGSRTYNEQFF.

This clone showed up just a few times. The chain couples TRBV5-6 to TRBJ2-5; D remains unclear. The CDR3 totals 14 residues. V lost 1 base to trimming and J lost 2 bases, with 9 bases between them. Germline lookup yields CDR1 SGHDT and CDR2 YYEEEE. CDR3 region: CASSLRNRQETQYF. CDR3 DNA: TGTGCCAGCAGCTTGAGAAACAGACAAGAGACCCAGTACTTC.

This clone was counted between two and nine times. The chain carries TRBV10-3 and TRBJ2-2, with D tentatively TRBD1 (6 bases). Trimming took 11 bases from V and 1 from J, leaving 11 bases between them. This CDR3 has 13 residues. The V gene's germline CDR1 is ENHRY and CDR2 SYGVKD. CDR3 DNA: TGTGCCGTCCCGGGACAGAACACCGGGGAGCTGTTTTTT. It encodes CAVPGQNTGELFF.

The chain recombines TRBV30 with TRBJ2-7; 9 positions match TRBD2. Germline CDR1 GTSNPN, CDR2 SVGIG (reference sequence). The CDR3 is made up of 13 amino acids. V lost 4 bases, J lost 7 bases, and 8 bases stayed unmatched. The CDR3 here is CAWMASGKGEQYF. The CDR3 nucleotides are TGTGCCTGGATGGCTAGCGGGAAGGGAGAGCAGTACTTC.

The chain is built from TRBV6-5 and TRBJ2-1, with TRBD2 as a possible D gene (5 bases). Trimming took 0 bases from V and 8 from J, leaving 14 bases between them. The germline V gene encodes CDR1 MNHEY and CDR2 SVGAGI. The CDR3 is made up of 15 amino acids. This CDR3 is CASSYSGRLEDEQFF. In DNA form, the CDR3 reads TGTGCCAGCAGTTACTCCGGGCGGTTGGAGGATGAGCAGTTCTTC.

This clone was recorded once. The V and J genes are TRBV27 and TRBJ2-1, with D possibly matching TRBD2 (6 bases). Looked up from germline, CDR1 is MNHEY and CDR2 is SMNVEV (reference sequence). Trimming pared 9 bases from V and 4 bases from J, leaving 22 bases between. CDR3 length: 16 residues. The CDR3 bases are TGTGCCAGTGGGCCGGTGGCTAGCGTGGGTTACAATGAGCAGTTCTTC. This gives the protein CASGPVASVGYNEQFF.

This chain uses TRBV5-6 with TRBJ2-7; TRBD2 aligns across 8 bases. Germline V gene sequence: CDR1 SGHDT, CDR2 YYEEEE. The CDR3 loop spans 14 amino acids. Trimming cost V 5 bases and J 0 bases; bases outside gene matches: 4. The CDR3 DNA is TGTGCCAGCAGACCGCTAGCGGGCTCCTACGAGCAGTACTTC. This encodes CASRPLAGSYEQYF.

The chain links TRBV28 to TRBJ2-3; possible D gene TRBD1, 5 bases. The germline gives CDR1 MDHEN, CDR2 SYDVKM. CDR3 length: 16 residues. V shed 5 bases and J shed 3 bases, with 18 bases lying between them. The CDR3 region is CASSPPSLRVTDTQYF. DNA for the CDR3: TGTGCCAGCAGTCCTCCATCCCTCAGGGTAACAGATACGCAGTATTTT. Supplemented by reference TRBV28 and TRBJ2-3, the full variable domain reads DVKVTQSSRYLVKRTGEKVFLECVQDMDHENMFWYRQDPGLGLRLIYFSYDVKMKEKGDIPEGYSVSREKKERFSLILESASTNQTSMYLCASSPPSLRVTDTQYFGPGTRLTVL.

V is TRBV18 and J is TRBJ1-1; 9 positions agree with TRBD1. The V gene's germline CDR1 is KGHSH and CDR2 LQKENI. V was pared by 3 bases and J by 8 bases, with 25 bases of the junction left unmatched. This CDR3 has 20 residues. The CDR3: CASSPTKTGTGLSRWEEAFF. CDR3 nucleotides: TGTGCCAGCTCACCGACAAAGACGGGGACAGGGTTGTCTCGGTGGGAAGAAGCTTTCTTT.

This clone was counted once. V gene TRBV7-2 combines with J gene TRBJ2-7; a possible D gene is TRBD2 (7 bases). V shed 1 base and J shed 6 bases, with 16 bases lying between them. The germline gives CDR1 SGHTA, CDR2 FQGNSA. The CDR3 has 15 amino acids. As DNA, the CDR3 is TGTGCCAGCAGCTTAGGCGGTCCGGGGGGCGCCGAGCAGTACTTC. Encoded protein: CASSLGGPGGAEQYF.